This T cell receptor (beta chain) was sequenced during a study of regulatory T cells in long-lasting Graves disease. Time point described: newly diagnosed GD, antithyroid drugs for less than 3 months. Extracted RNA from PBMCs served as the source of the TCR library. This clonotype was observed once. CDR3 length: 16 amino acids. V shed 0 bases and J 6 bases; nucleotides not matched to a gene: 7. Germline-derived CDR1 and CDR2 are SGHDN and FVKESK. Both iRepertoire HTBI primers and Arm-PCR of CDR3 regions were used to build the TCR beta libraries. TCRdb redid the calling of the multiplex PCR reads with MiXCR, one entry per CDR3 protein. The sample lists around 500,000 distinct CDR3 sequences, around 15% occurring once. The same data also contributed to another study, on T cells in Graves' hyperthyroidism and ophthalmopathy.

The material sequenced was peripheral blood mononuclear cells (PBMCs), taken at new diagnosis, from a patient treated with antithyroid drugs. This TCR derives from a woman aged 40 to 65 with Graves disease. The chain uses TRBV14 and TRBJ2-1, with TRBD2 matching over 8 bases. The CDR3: CASSQDDGGAVNEQFF. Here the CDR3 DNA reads TGTGCCAGCAGCCAAGATGACGGGGGGGCAGTCAATGAGCAGTTCTTC.